The clone carrying this T cell receptor (beta chain) occurred many times. This sample is drawn from a study of T-cell reconstitution after alpha-beta-depleted transplantation in children. Per the germline V gene, CDR1 is SGHRS and CDR2 is YFSETQ. V was clipped by 4 bases and J by 1 base; unmatched bases: 5. The CDR3 runs 15 residues. Molecular barcoding with unique molecular identifiers was used for the TCRbeta library. Each CDR3 protein gets one entry after TCRdb re-called the PCR reads with MiXCR. The data hold 200,000 to 250,000 distinct CDR3 sequences, with about 11% observed a single time. The V gene is TRBV5-1, the J gene TRBJ1-1; TRBD1 matches at 9 bases. The sample in question was PBMCs from the stem cell graft donor, obtained from the stem cell graft. The clonotype comes from a human donor who donated a stem cell graft to a child with acute lymphoblastic leukemia. CDR3 loop: CASSAHRGPNTEAFF. In DNA, the CDR3 is TGCGCCAGCAGCGCGCACAGGGGGCCGAACACTGAAGCTTTCTTT. Drawing the rest from reference TRBV5-1 and TRBJ1-1, the complete variable domain is KAGVTQTPRYLIKTRGQQVTLSCSPISGHRSVSWYQQTPGQGLQFLFEYFSETQRNKGNFPGRFSGRQFSNSRSEMNVSTLELGDSALYLCASSAHRGPNTEAFFGQGTRLTVV.